Sequencing of this TCR beta chain was carried out in a study of blood T cell repertoires in COVID-19. On the study more broadly: Specimens from acute and convalescent COVID-19 originated in the United States, Italy and Spain. T cells, B-cell-depleted T cells, or PBMCs provided the cDNA or gDNA that served as material.

Seattle's cohort entered during active infection and was followed longitudinally. Study processing details: Estimation of nucleated cell counts relied on the amplification of reference gene primers. Sequencing was performed with immunoSEQ multiplex PCR; in TCRdb, only in-frame clones are kept and a portion is missing. D and trimming come from the DNA, and the V and J calls and clone size come from that table. This sample has some 300,000 clones, with roughly 89% found just once. The CDR3 is 13 amino acids. Trimming took 5 bases from V and 7 from J, leaving 17 bases between them. Germline V CDR1 and CDR2: GTSNPN, SVGIG (reference sequence).

This TCR was recovered from a woman between 35 and 50 years old with COVID-19, enrolled during active disease. The J gene is TRBJ1-2, the V gene TRBV30; D unclear. The sample taken for sequencing was peripheral blood. The CDR3 coding sequence is TGTGCCTGGGGGGAAGGAGGGTCTATTGGCTACACCTTC. The encoded protein is CAWGEGGSIGYTF.